This T cell receptor (beta chain) appears in the sequencing data of a study of T cells in Graves' hyperthyroidism and ophthalmopathy. Study-wide context: Peripheral blood samples were taken at initial diagnosis, prior to any treatment.

The CDR3 regions of TCR beta were amplified from RNA transcripts. The HTBI primer set drove a first-round RT-PCR of the TCR CDR3. Each CDR3 protein gets one entry after TCRdb re-called the multiplex PCR reads with MiXCR. Among a few hundred thousand distinct CDR3 sequences listed, roughly 13% were seen once. General study findings and limits: Blood also held most thyroid clonotypes expanded beyond 0.001.

This clonotype showed up just a few times. Its matching antigen is unknown. Germline V gene data show CDR1 as DFQATT and CDR2 as SNEGSKA (reference sequence). The CDR3 is 14 amino acids. Trimming shortened V by 5 bases and J by 0 bases, and 11 bases separated the two germline ends. This sample holds PBMCs from 8 to 10 ml fresh peripheral blood. The TCR originated in a woman aged 18-29 years with Graves' hyperthyroidism. Source material: blood. This sequence joins TRBV20-1 and TRBJ1-3; TRBD1 is a possible D gene (5 bases). The chain's CDR3 is CSASRQNSGNTIYF. In DNA, the CDR3 is TGCAGTGCTTCCCGACAGAACTCTGGAAACACCATATATTTT.